This is a list of T cell receptor beta chains from one sample in a study of cytomegalovirus exposure and HLA in healthy donors. Data came from immunoSEQ multiplex PCR; TCRdb stores just in-frame clones and leaves some out. The sample carries 130,000 to 150,000 clones, 64% recorded once. The source material was PBMCs. Source of these receptors: a woman aged 25 to 39 in good health and CMV-seropositive. CDR3s include the opening cysteine and the closing phenylalanine or tryptophan. D genes are given only for firm matches. The size field is filled for only some rows; it gives once, few, many or a size class.

>.|TRBJ1-2|TRBV2|TRBD1
TGTGCCAGCAGGGCGGGACAGGGGAGGTACTATGGCTACACCTTC
CASRAGQGRYYGYTF
>.|TRBJ2-7|TRBV9|.
TGTGCCAGCAGCCCCCCCGGTAGTGAACGCGAGCAGTACTTC
CASSPPGSEREQYF
>few|TRBJ1-1|TRBV30|.
TGTGCCCACGGACAGCTGAACACTGAAGCTTTCTTT
CAHGQLNTEAFF
>.|TRBJ2-3|TRBV6-1|TRBD2
TGTGCCAGCAGTGAGAGGGGGACTAGCGGCACAGATACGCAGTATTTT
CASSERGTSGTDTQYF
>few|TRBJ2-7|TRBV7-6|.
TGTGCCAGCAGCCCATACAGCAGCTCCTACGAGCAGTACTTC
CASSPYSSSYEQYF
>.|TRBJ1-1|TRBV7-6|.
TGTGCCAGCAGCCGACAGGTGGACGTGAACACTGAAGCTTTCTTT
CASSRQVDVNTEAFF
>.|TRBJ1-5|TRBV15|.
TGTGCCACCAGCAGAGAAGGGGTTAGCAATCAGCCCCAGCATTTT
CATSREGVSNQPQHF
>.|TRBJ2-7|TRBV30|TRBD1
TGTGCCTGGAGTGTACTTCGGACAGGGCGTGAGCAGTACTTC
CAWSVLRTGREQYF
>.|TRBJ1-1|TRBV19|TRBD1
TGTGCCAGTAGTATCCGGGACAGGGAGAACACTGAAGCTTTCTTT
CASSIRDRENTEAFF
>few|TRBJ1-1|TRBV6-1|.
TGTGCCAGCAGTGAATACCCCACAGTGAACACTGAAGCTTTCTTT
CASSEYPTVNTEAFF
>.|TRBJ2-5|TRBV16|.
TGTGCCAGCAGCGTACAGACAGCGACCCAAGAGACCCAGTACTTC
CASSVQTATQETQYF
>.|TRBJ2-7|TRBV5-1|.
TGCGCCAGCAGCTTGGGTGAGATCTACGAGCAGTACTTC
CASSLGEIYEQYF
>once|TRBJ1-3|TRBV30|TRBD1
TGTGCCTGGAGTAGACAGGGAAAAGTTAACACCATATATTTT
CAWSRQGKVNTIYF
>.|TRBJ1-2|TRBV6-6|TRBD1
TGTGCCAGCACAGACCCTGGGACAGGGCAAGACTACACCTTC
CASTDPGTGQDYTF
>.|TRBJ2-5|TRBV9|TRBD1
TGTGCCAGCAGCGCCCGGGACAGGGAACAAGAGACCCAGTACTTC
CASSARDREQETQYF
>few|TRBJ1-1|TRBV15|.
TGTGCCACCAGCCCGGGGCAGGGGTTGGTGGCTTTCTTT
CATSPGQGLVAFF
>.|TRBJ2-7|TRBV7-7|.
TGTGCTAGCAGCTACGGGACAACCTACGAGCAGTACTTC
CASSYGTTYEQYF
>few|TRBJ2-7|TRBV5-1|TRBD2
TGCGCCAGCAGCTTGGGGGAGGGAGGGTACGAGCAGTACTTC
CASSLGEGGYEQYF
>.|TRBJ1-2|TRBV13|.
TGTGCCAGCAGCTTAACGGGGGACCTTAACTATGGCTACACCTTC
CASSLTGDLNYGYTF
>.|TRBJ2-1|TRBV20-1|.
TGCAGTGCTAGCAAGCAGTTCTTC
CSASKQFF
>.|TRBJ2-7|TRBV2|.
TGTGCCAGCAGAGTTACTACTTACGAGCAGTACTTC
CASRVTTYEQYF
>.|TRBJ2-2|TRBV5-1|.
TGCGCCAGCAGCTTGGGTCTCGGGGGGAACACCGGGGAGCTGTTTTTT
CASSLGLGGNTGELFF
>.|TRBJ2-3|TRBV2|.
TGTGCCACAGCGTGGGGACACTCGACAGATACGCAGTATTTT
CATAWGHSTDTQYF
>.|TRBJ1-1|TRBV7-2|TRBD1
TGTGCCAGCAGCCCGACAGGGGGTTCCACTGAAGCTTTCTTT
CASSPTGGSTEAFF
>.|TRBJ1-5|TRBV10-3|TRBD1
TGTGCCATCTCGTCGGGACAGGGGGTTCAGCCCCAGCATTTT
CAISSGQGVQPQHF
>.|TRBJ1-5|TRBV25-1|.
TGTGCCAGCAGTGAGAGCTTCAATCAGCCCCAGCATTTT
CASSESFNQPQHF
>once|TRBJ1-5|TRBV19|.
TGTGCCAGTAGTATCCGGGTAGATAGCAATCAGCCCCAGCATTTT
CASSIRVDSNQPQHF
>.|TRBJ1-4|TRBV19|.
TGTGCCAGTAGTATAGGGGCAGGGTACGAAAAACTGTTTTTT
CASSIGAGYEKLFF
>few|TRBJ2-2|TRBV23-1|.
TGCGCCAGCGGAGGGACGGCTGGTGTCGCCGGGGAGCTGTTTTTT
CASGGTAGVAGELFF
>once|TRBJ2-7|TRBV6-5|TRBD1
TGTGCCAGCAGTTTCTTGGACAGGGTCACCTACGAGCAGTACTTC
CASSFLDRVTYEQYF
>few|TRBJ1-1|TRBV7-9|.
TGTGCCAGCAGCTTAGACCGGGGTCGCACTGAAGCTTTCTTT
CASSLDRGRTEAFF
>few|TRBJ1-5|TRBV2|TRBD1
TGTGCCAGCAGTGCAGAACTCAGGGGGCATCAGCCCCAGCATTTT
CASSAELRGHQPQHF
>.|TRBJ2-7|TRBV5-4|TRBD1
TGTGCCAGCAGCTTCGACAGGGTCTACGAGCAGTACTTC
CASSFDRVYEQYF
>.|TRBJ1-2|TRBV7-2|.
TGTGCCAGCAGCGCGGGGAGCGGACCTTTCTATGGCTACACCTTC
CASSAGSGPFYGYTF
>.|TRBJ1-1|TRBV10-2|.
TGCGCCAGCAGCGGAGGAATGAACACTGAAGCTTTCTTT
CASSGGMNTEAFF
>.|TRBJ2-7|TRBV10-2|TRBD2
TGCGCCAGCGCTAGCGGGAGGGCCCGGACCTACGAGCAGTACTTC
CASASGRARTYEQYF
>.|TRBJ2-3|TRBV11-2|TRBD2
TGTGCCAGCAGGAGGGGCGGGGGACGATCTAGCACAGATACGCAGTATTTT
CASRRGGGRSSTDTQYF
>.|TRBJ1-5|TRBV6-6|TRBD1
TGTGCCAGCAGAAAGACAGGGCAAGGGCAGCCCCAGCATTTT
CASRKTGQGQPQHF
>.|TRBJ1-5|TRBV2|TRBD1
TGTGCCAGCATTCAAGGTAGGGACAGGGAGATGGGCAATCAGCCCCAGCATTTT
CASIQGRDREMGNQPQHF
>.|TRBJ2-5|TRBV4-2|TRBD2
TGTGCCAGCAGCCAAGCCGGGACTAGCGGAGAGACCCAGTACTTC
CASSQAGTSGETQYF